This T cell receptor (beta chain) appears in the sequencing data of a study of blood T cell repertoires in COVID-19. In germline, CDR1 is SGHTA, CDR2 FQGTGA. The CDR3 is 15 residues long. The V and J ends lost 5 bases and 3 bases respectively, with 11 bases between them. Followed over time, Seattle patients had been enrolled while infection was active. The data were produced by immunoSEQ multiplex PCR, yet TCRdb's version contains in-frame clones alone and is incomplete. The sample lists more than 300,000 clones, 87% occurring once. The chain links TRBV7-3 to TRBJ1-6; D may be TRBD1 (5 bases). The receptor was isolated from a woman aged 30 to 39 with COVID-19, enrolled during active disease. The sequenced sample consisted of peripheral blood. Here the CDR3 reads CASSPRQFYNSPLHF. The CDR3 nucleotides read TGTGCCAGCAGCCCCCGACAGTTCTATAATTCACCCCTCCACTTT. Full variable domain (missing parts from reference TRBV7-3 and TRBJ1-6): GAGVSQTPSNKVTEKGKYVELRCDPISGHTALYWYRQSLGQGPEFLIYFQGTGAADDSGLPNDRFFAVRPEGSVSTLKIQRTERGDSAVYLCASSPRQFYNSPLHFGNGTRLTVT.